This TCR beta chain was found in a study of neoadjuvant anti-PD-1 for oral cavity cancer. Study context: Non-progressing patients received a fourth nivolumab dose near day 43, then surgery on days 50-56.

As for time point: after neoadjuvant nivolumab, at surgical resection. On this clone: Its specificity is not known.

The study's findings and limits: After neoadjuvant nivolumab, PBMC T cell clonality was significantly higher in non-responders than responders.

Sequencing was performed with immunoSEQ multiplex PCR; in TCRdb, only in-frame clones are kept and a portion is missing. Of some 61,000 clones listed, around 84% were seen once; the top ten hold about 3.7%. This sequence originates from a person aged 40 to 85 with oral cavity squamous cell carcinoma. The sample consisted of PBMCs, taken after nivolumab (anti-PD-1) treatment.

DNA of the CDR3: TGCGCCAGCAGCTTGTTGTCGGGGGCTAGCACAGATACGCAGTATTTT. This codes for CASSLLSGASTDTQYF. This chain connects TRBV5-1 to TRBJ2-3; D assignment may be TRBD1 or TRBD2 (6 bases each). Germline-derived CDR1 and CDR2 are SGHRS and YFSETQ. This CDR3 comprises 16 residues. V was cut by 1 base and J by 0 bases, with 12 bases left in between.